This T cell receptor (beta chain) was captured by sequencing in a study of T-cell reconstitution after alpha-beta-depleted transplantation in children. The table lists this clonotype with a few counts. Unique molecular identifiers featured in how the TCRbeta library was prepared. A single record per CDR3 protein comes from TCRdb applying MiXCR to the PCR reads. The table shows 700,000 to 950,000 distinct CDR3 sequences, with approximately 15% occurring only once. Trimming left V 2 bases short and J 8 bases short, with 13 bases between. The V gene's germline CDR1 is SGHRS and CDR2 YFSETQ. The CDR3 length is 13 residues.

The gene calls are TRBV5-1 and TRBJ1-2, with D unresolved. The source is a male patient aged 10 to 17 who had a stem cell transplant for acute lymphoblastic leukemia, so the T cells may come from the graft donor. This sample comprised PBMCs, mostly from graft donor cells, obtained 360 days after TCRalphabeta/CD19-depleted stem cell transplant. The CDR3 nucleotides are TGCGCCAGCAGCTTTGACCGTCGGCTCGGCTACACCTTC. This sequence encodes CASSFDRRLGYTF. The whole variable domain, remainder taken from reference TRBV5-1 and TRBJ1-2, is KAGVTQTPRYLIKTRGQQVTLSCSPISGHRSVSWYQQTPGQGLQFLFEYFSETQRNKGNFPGRFSGRQFSNSRSEMNVSTLELGDSALYLCASSFDRRLGYTFGSGTRLTVV.